This T cell receptor (beta chain) was captured by sequencing in a study of a mutant IDH1 vaccine in newly diagnosed glioma. Study-level information: Pretreatment consisted of radiotherapy, temozolomide, or both, with most receiving both.

Regarding this clone: Its antigen is unknown.

The time point: week 5, during vaccination. Vaccination used 300 ug of mutant IDH1 20-mer peptide per dose, with topical imiquimod. This CDR3 region has 12 residues. V lost 10 bases to trimming and J lost 0 bases, with 10 bases between them. Per germline, CDR1 SEHNR and CDR2 FQNEAQ (reference sequence). Libraries were prepared by immunoSEQ multiplex PCR; TCRdb keeps only in-frame clonotypes and omits some of them. Here the sample spans fewer than 100,000 clones, around 90% being singletons. Overall study findings and caveats: Seemingly, top peripheral T cell clonotype changes bore no relation to pseudoprogression.

This TCR was sampled from a woman aged 45 to 65 with glioma. The rearrangement uses TRBV7-9 and TRBJ2-7, with D tentatively TRBD1 or TRBD2 (5 bases each). This material consisted of PBMCs, taken from a glioma patient whose treatment included an IDH1 peptide vaccine. This chain's CDR3 is CATLGPSYEQYF. The DNA of the CDR3 is TGTGCCACCTTGGGACCCTCCTACGAGCAGTACTTC.